These 5 T cell receptor beta chains originate from one sample sequenced in a study of blood T cell repertoires in COVID-19. The assay was immunoSEQ multiplex PCR, and TCRdb's table has in-frame clones only and misses some. The table shows some 160,000 clones, with 80% occurring only once. The sequenced sample consisted of PBMCs or T cells enriched from blood (not recorded which). These receptors were taken from a woman in her sixties who had recovered from COVID-19.

The chain has TRBV9 and TRBJ2-2, with 11 positions matching TRBD2. The CDR3 is made up of 17 amino acids. Germline V gives CDR1 SGDLS, CDR2 YYNGEE. The V and J ends lost 0 bases and 5 bases, in that order; junction bases with no gene match: 6. The CDR3 sequence is CASSVAASGGSTGELFF. As DNA, the CDR3 is TGTGCCAGCAGCGTAGCGGCTAGCGGGGGGAGTACCGGGGAGCTGTTTTTT.

The V and J genes are TRBV7-2 and TRBJ2-3; 9 bases map to TRBD2. The junction had 5 bases not matched to a gene; V was cut back by 3 bases and J by 1 base. The germline V gene has CDR1 SGHTA and CDR2 FQGNSA. This CDR3 comprises 16 residues. This chain's CDR3 is CASSLEIAGGTDTQYF. In nucleotides, the CDR3 is TGTGCCAGCAGCTTGGAAATAGCGGGGGGCACAGATACGCAGTATTTT.

This chain joins TRBV4-1 and TRBJ2-7; D remains ambiguous. The CDR3 has 15 amino acids. Germline CDR1 reads MGHRA; CDR2 reads YSYEKL. The V end was cut by 0 bases, the J end by 2 bases, with 11 bases between. CDR3 sequence reads: CASSQERLSTYEQYF. Here the CDR3 DNA reads TGCGCCAGCAGCCAAGAACGACTTTCCACCTACGAGCAGTACTTC.

The chain has TRBV27 and TRBJ1-2; possibly TRBD1 for D (6 bases). Germline V gene sequence: CDR1 MNHEY, CDR2 SMNVEV (reference sequence). V was shortened by 11 bases and J by 0 bases, with 10 bases between the two germline ends. This CDR3 comprises 12 residues. Here the CDR3 DNA reads TGTGCCGCTAGACAGGCTAACTATGGCTACACCTTC. Its protein product is CAARQANYGYTF.

CDR3 nucleotide sequence: TGTGCCAGCGGGCCCTACGAGCAGTACTTC. Translated: CASGPYEQYF. The chain carries TRBV11-2 and TRBJ2-7, with unresolved D. The CDR3 extends over 10 amino acids. V gave up 8 bases and J gave up 2 bases, with 4 bases separating them. Germline loops: CDR1 SGHAT, CDR2 FQNNGV.